The clone carrying this T cell receptor (beta chain) was picked up one time. The sample belongs to a study of cytomegalovirus exposure and HLA in healthy donors. The data were produced by immunoSEQ multiplex PCR, yet TCRdb's version contains in-frame clones alone and is incomplete. The repertoire includes 150,000 to 200,000 clones, under 95% of them detected once, and 3% sits in the top ten. Trimming at V came to 7 bases and at J to 6 bases, leaving 6 bases not matched to a gene. The CDR3 has 13 amino acids. Looked up from germline, CDR1 is SSHAT and CDR2 is FNYEAQ (reference sequence). The rearrangement joins TRBV7-7 to TRBJ2-1, with 7 bases fitting TRBD2. The sequence was collected from a woman aged 18-35 years in good health and CMV-seropositive. The specimen sequenced was PBMCs. CDR3 protein: CASIQTSPNEQFF. The CDR3 DNA is TGTGCCAGCATCCAGACTAGCCCCAATGAGCAGTTCTTC.